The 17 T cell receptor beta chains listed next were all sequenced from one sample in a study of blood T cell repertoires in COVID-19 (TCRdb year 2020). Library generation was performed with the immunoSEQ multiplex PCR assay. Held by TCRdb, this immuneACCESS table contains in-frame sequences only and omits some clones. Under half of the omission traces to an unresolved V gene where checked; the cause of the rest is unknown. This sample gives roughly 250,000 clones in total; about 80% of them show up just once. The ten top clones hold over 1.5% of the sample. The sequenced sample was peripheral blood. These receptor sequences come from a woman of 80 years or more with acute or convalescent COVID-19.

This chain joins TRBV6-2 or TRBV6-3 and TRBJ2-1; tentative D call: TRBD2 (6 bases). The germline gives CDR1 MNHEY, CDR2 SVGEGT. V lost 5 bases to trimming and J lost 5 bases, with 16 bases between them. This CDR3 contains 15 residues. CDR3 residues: CASSEGGALHNEQFF. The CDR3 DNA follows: TGTGCCAGCAGTGAGGGAGGAGCTCTCCACAATGAGCAGTTCTTC.

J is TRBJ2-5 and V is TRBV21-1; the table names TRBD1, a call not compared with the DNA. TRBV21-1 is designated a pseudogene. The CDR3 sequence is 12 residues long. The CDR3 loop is CASSKDRETQYF. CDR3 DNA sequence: TGTGCCAGCAGCAAAGACAGAGAGACCCAGTACTTC.

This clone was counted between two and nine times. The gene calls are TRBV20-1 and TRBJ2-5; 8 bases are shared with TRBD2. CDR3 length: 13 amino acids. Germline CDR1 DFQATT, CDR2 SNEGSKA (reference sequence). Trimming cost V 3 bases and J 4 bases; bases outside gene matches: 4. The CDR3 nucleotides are TGCAGTGCTAGTCTGAGCGGGAGAGAGACCCAGTACTTC. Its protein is CSASLSGRETQYF.

In DNA, the CDR3 is TGTGCCAGCAGTTTACATAGCAATCAGCCCCAGCATTTT. This sequence encodes CASSLHSNQPQHF. The gene calls are TRBV27 and TRBJ1-5; D not resolved. This CDR3 region has 13 residues. The germline V gene has CDR1 MNHEY and CDR2 SMNVEV (reference sequence). Between the trimmed V and J ends, which lost 2 bases and 0 bases, there was a span of 2 bases.

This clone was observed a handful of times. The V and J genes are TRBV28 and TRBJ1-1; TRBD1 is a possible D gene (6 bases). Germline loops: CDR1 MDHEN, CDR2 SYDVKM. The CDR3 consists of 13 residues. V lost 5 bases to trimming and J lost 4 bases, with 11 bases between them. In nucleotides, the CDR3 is TGTGCCAGCAGTCAGGGGTTGGGCACTGAAGCTTTCTTT. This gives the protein CASSQGLGTEAFF.

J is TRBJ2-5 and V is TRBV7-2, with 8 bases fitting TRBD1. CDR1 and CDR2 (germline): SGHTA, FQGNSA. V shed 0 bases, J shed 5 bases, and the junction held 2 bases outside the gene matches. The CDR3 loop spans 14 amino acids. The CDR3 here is CASSLAGQAETQYF. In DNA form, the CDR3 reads TGTGCCAGCAGCTTAGCGGGACAGGCGGAGACCCAGTACTTC.

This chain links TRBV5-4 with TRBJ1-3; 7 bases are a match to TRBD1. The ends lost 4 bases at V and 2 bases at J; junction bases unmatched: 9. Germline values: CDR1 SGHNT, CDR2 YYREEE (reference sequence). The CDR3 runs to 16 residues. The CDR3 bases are TGTGCCAGCAGCGTCCATCGACAGGGCACTGGAAACACCATATATTTT. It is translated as CASSVHRQGTGNTIYF.

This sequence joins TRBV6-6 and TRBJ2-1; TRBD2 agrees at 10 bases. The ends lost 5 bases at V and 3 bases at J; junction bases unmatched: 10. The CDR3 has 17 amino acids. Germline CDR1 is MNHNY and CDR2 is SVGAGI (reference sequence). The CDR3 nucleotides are TGTGCCAGCAGTCAAACCCCGTGGACTAGCGGCTACAATGAGCAGTTCTTC. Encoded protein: CASSQTPWTSGYNEQFF.

CDR3 loop: CASSMAIFPTDTQYF. CDR3 DNA: TGTGCCAGTAGTATGGCCATTTTCCCCACAGATACGCAGTATTTT. The chain links TRBV19 to TRBJ2-3; D not certain. Germline V lookup: CDR1 LNHDA, CDR2 SQIVND (reference sequence). The CDR3 is made up of 15 amino acids. V lost 3 bases, J lost 2 bases, and 12 bases lay in between.

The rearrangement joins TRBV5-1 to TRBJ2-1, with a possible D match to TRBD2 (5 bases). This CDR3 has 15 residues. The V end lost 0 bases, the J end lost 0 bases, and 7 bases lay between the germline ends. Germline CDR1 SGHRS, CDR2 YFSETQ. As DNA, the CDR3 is TGCGCCAGCAGCTTGGGGGAGAGCTCCTACAATGAGCAGTTCTTC. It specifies CASSLGESSYNEQFF.

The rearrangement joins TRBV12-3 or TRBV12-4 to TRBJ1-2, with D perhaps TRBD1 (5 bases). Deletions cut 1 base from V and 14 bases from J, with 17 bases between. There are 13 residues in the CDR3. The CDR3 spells CASSLERGGAGTF. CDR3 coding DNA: TGTGCCAGCAGTTTAGAAAGGGGAGGTGCCGGGACCTTC.

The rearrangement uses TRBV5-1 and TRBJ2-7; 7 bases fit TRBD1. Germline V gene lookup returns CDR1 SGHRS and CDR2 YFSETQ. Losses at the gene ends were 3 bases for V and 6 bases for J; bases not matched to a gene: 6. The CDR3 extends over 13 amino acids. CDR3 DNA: TGCGCCAGCAGCTCCGGGACAGAGTTCGAGCAGTACTTC. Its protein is CASSSGTEFEQYF.

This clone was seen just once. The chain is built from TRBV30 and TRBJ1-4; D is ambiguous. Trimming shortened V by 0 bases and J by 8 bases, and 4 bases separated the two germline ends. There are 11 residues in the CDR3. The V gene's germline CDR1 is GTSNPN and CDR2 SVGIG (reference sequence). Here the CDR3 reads CAWSVAEKLFF. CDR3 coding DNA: TGTGCCTGGAGTGTAGCCGAAAAACTGTTTTTT.

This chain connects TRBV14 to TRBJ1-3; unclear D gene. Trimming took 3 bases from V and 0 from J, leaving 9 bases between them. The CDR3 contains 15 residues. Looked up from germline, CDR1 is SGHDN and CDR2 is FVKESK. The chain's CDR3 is CASSHRGLSGNTIYF. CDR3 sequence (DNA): TGTGCCAGCAGCCACCGTGGCCTCTCTGGAAACACCATATATTTT.

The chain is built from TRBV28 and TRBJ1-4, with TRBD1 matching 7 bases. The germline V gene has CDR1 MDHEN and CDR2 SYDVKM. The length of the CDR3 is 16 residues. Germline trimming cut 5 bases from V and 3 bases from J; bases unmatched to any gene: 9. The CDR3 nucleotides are TGTGCCAGCAGTATAGGACAGGTGGCCTCTAATGAAAAACTGTTTTTT. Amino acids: CASSIGQVASNEKLFF. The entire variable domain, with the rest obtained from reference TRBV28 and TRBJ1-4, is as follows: DVKVTQSSRYLVKRTGEKVFLECVQDMDHENMFWYRQDPGLGLRLIYFSYDVKMKEKGDIPEGYSVSREKKERFSLILESASTNQTSMYLCASSIGQVASNEKLFFGSGTQLSVL.

Here the CDR3 DNA reads TGTGCCAGCAGCCGCCGTGGGACTAGCGGGAGGAACAATGAGCAGTTCTTC. Its protein is CASSRRGTSGRNNEQFF. The chain joins TRBV7-2 to TRBJ2-1, with 15 bases that match TRBD2. Germline V CDR1 and CDR2: SGHTA, FQGNSA. Trimming cost V 5 bases and J 5 bases; bases outside gene matches: 7. The CDR3 consists of 17 residues.

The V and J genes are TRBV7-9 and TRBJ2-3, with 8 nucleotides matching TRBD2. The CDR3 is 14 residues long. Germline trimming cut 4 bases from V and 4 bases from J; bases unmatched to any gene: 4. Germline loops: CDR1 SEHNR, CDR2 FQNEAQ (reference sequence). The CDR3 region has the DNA TGTGCCAGCAGCTCGAGCGGGAGTTCAGATACGCAGTATTTT. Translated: CASSSSGSSDTQYF.